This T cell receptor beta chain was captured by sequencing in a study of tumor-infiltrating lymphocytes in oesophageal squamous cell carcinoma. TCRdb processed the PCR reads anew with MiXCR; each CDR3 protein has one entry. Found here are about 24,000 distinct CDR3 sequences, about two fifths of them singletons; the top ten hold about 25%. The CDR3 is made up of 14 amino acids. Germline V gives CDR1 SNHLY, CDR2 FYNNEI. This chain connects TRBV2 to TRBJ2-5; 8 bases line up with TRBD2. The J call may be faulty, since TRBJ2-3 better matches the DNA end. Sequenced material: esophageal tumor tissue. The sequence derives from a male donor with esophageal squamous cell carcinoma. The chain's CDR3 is CASREMTSADTQYF. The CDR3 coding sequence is TGTGCCAGCAGAGAAATGACTAGCGCAGATACGCAGTATTTT.